The rows below give T cell receptor beta chains drawn from one sample of a study of persistence of HIV-infected CD4 T cells. TCRdb's copy holds only in-frame clones and misses some; the assay was immunoSEQ multiplex PCR. The sample holds around 28,000 clones, around 82% seen once. The antigens these receptors bind are not known. The specimen comprised CD4+ T cells sorted from PBMCs after approximately 18-hour stimulation, sampled from a patient who received antiretroviral therapy. Source of these receptors: an adult man with HIV who was CMV-seropositive. The CDR3 runs from the conserved cysteine through the conserved F or W. Fields, in order: D gene, J gene, clone size, V gene, CDR3 DNA, CDR3 protein. The D gene is left open where the match is weak. Expanded clones are given a class, and other clones once, few, many or no size at all.

>TRBD2|TRBJ2-1|NA|TRBV11-1
TGTGCCAGCAGCCCGGGGACTAGCGGGGGGCCCAATGAGCAGTTCTTC
CASSPGTSGGPNEQFF
>TRBD1|TRBJ2-2|NA|TRBV6-5
TGTGCCAGCAGTCTAAACAGGGGAGCCGGGGAGCTGTTTTTT
CASSLNRGAGELFF
>NA|TRBJ2-7|NA|TRBV5-1
TGCGCCAGCAGCCAACTGGGAAACTACGAGCAGTACTTC
CASSQLGNYEQYF
>TRBD1|TRBJ1-4|NA|TRBV19
TGTGCCAGTAGCAGGCCTTACAGGGGAAATGAAAAACTGTTTTTT
CASSRPYRGNEKLFF
>TRBD1|TRBJ1-1|few|TRBV6-5
TGTGCCAGCAGTTCCAGGACAGGGTTGATCCCTGAAGCTTTCTTT
CASSSRTGLIPEAFF
>TRBD2|TRBJ2-1|NA|TRBV7-2
TGTGCCAGCAGCTTGACTAGCGGGGGAGTACAGGAGCAGTTCTTC
CASSLTSGGVQEQFF
>NA|TRBJ1-2|few|TRBV9
TGTGCCAGCAGCGTAGGTTCAGCGAACTATGGCTACACCTTC
CASSVGSANYGYTF
>TRBD1|TRBJ2-3|NA|TRBV7-8
TGTGCCAGCAGCCAATGGGGACAGGGTTCAGATACGCAGTATTTT
CASSQWGQGSDTQYF
>NA|TRBJ1-1|few|TRBV28
TGTGCCAGCAGTTTCGTACAGGGCTATAGAGCTGAAGCTTTCTTT
CASSFVQGYRAEAFF
>NA|TRBJ1-2|NA|TRBV2
TGTGCCAGCAGCTTAACGACGGACGCTAACTATGGCTACACCTTC
CASSLTTDANYGYTF
>NA|TRBJ2-7|NA|TRBV7-2
TGTGCCAGCAGCTTACAGGTCCCTCGAGAGCAGTACTTC
CASSLQVPREQYF
>TRBD1|TRBJ1-6|NA|TRBV5-1
TGCGCCAGCAGCTTGTCGGCAGGGGGTAATTCACCCCTCCACTTT
CASSLSAGGNSPLHF
>NA|TRBJ2-3|NA|TRBV12-3/TRBV12-4
TGTGCCAGCAGTAACAACAGGGCAACTACGCAGTATTTT
CASSNNRATTQYF
>TRBD2|TRBJ2-2|NA|TRBV2
TGTGCCAGCAGTGTTCGGGGGGGCGACACCGGGGAGCTGTTTTTT
CASSVRGGDTGELFF
>TRBD1|TRBJ2-7|once|TRBV6-5
TGTGCCAGCAGTAACGGACAGGGTGACTACGAGCAGTACTTC
CASSNGQGDYEQYF
>NA|TRBJ2-1|NA|TRBV15
TGTGCCACCAGCAGAGATCCCGTCAGGGGGGATGAGCAGTTCTTC
CATSRDPVRGDEQFF
>NA|TRBJ1-6|NA|TRBV7-6
TGTGCCAGCAGCTTATCTGACAGGAATAATTCACCCCTCCACTTT
CASSLSDRNNSPLHF
>NA|TRBJ1-2|NA|TRBV27
TGTGCCAGCAGTTCCTCCAGGGGATTAGATGGCTACACCTTC
CASSSSRGLDGYTF
>NA|TRBJ1-6|NA|TRBV5-1
TGCGCCAGCAGCGACCAAACTATACGGGAGCGGAACTATAATTCACCCCTCCACTTT
CASSDQTIRERNYNSPLHF
>NA|TRBJ2-5|NA|TRBV7-3
TGTGCCAGCAGCTTAAGACAGGAGGAGACCCAGTACTTC
CASSLRQEETQYF
>TRBD1|TRBJ1-6|NA|TRBV19
TGTGCCAGTACCGCGGACAGGCTCTATAATTCACCCCTCCACTTT
CASTADRLYNSPLHF
>NA|TRBJ2-2|NA|TRBV7-8
TGTGCCAGCAGCTTCCTAAGGGCAGGGGATGGCGGGGAGCTGTTTTTT
CASSFLRAGDGGELFF
>NA|TRBJ1-3|NA|TRBV12-2
TGTGCAAGTCGCTTTCACAGGGTAGCTGGAAACACCATATATTTT
CASRFHRVAGNTIYF
>NA|TRBJ1-6|NA|TRBV14
TGTGCCAGCAGCCACGGAACGCGGGGCAGGGTATATTCACCCCTCCACTTT
CASSHGTRGRVYSPLHF
>NA|TRBJ2-3|NA|TRBV20-1
TGCAGTGCCACTTCTGGAGATACGCAGTATTTT
CSATSGDTQYF
>NA|TRBJ2-5|few|TRBV18
TGTGCCAGCTCACCACCGTCCTCCGAGACCCAGTACTTC
CASSPPSSETQYF
>NA|TRBJ1-5|NA|TRBV10-3
TGTGCCAGCGGGGGGCAGGAGCAGCCCCAGCATTTT
CASGGQEQPQHF
>NA|TRBJ1-1|NA|TRBV19
TGTGCCAGTAGTCTCTACTCGGAGGGGACTGAAGCTTTCTTT
CASSLYSEGTEAFF
>NA|TRBJ1-1|NA|TRBV4-1
TGCGCCAGCAGCCAAGACCCGTCGGACAGACGCATGAACACTGAAGCTTTCTTT
CASSQDPSDRRMNTEAFF
>NA|TRBJ1-4|few|TRBV28
TGTGCCAGCAGTTCGGACGGCTCAACTAATGAAAAACTGTTTTTT
CASSSDGSTNEKLFF
>TRBD1|TRBJ1-6|NA|TRBV19
TGTGCCACCACGACAGGGGGCTCGTATAATTCACCCCTCCACTTT
CATTTGGSYNSPLHF
>NA|TRBJ1-2|NA|TRBV27
TGTGCCAGCACCGGGGGACCTAACTATGGCTACACCTTC
CASTGGPNYGYTF
>TRBD1|TRBJ1-4|NA|TRBV7-9
TGTGCCAGCAGCTGGGACAGGAGTAATGAAAAACTGTTTTTT
CASSWDRSNEKLFF
>NA|TRBJ2-5|NA|TRBV18
TGTGCCAGCTCACCATCCCAAGGGACGGGAGAGACCCAGTACTTC
CASSPSQGTGETQYF
>TRBD1|TRBJ1-5|once|TRBV3-1/TRBV3-2
TGTGCCAGCAGCGCGGGACAGAATAGCAATCAGCCCCAGCATTTT
CASSAGQNSNQPQHF